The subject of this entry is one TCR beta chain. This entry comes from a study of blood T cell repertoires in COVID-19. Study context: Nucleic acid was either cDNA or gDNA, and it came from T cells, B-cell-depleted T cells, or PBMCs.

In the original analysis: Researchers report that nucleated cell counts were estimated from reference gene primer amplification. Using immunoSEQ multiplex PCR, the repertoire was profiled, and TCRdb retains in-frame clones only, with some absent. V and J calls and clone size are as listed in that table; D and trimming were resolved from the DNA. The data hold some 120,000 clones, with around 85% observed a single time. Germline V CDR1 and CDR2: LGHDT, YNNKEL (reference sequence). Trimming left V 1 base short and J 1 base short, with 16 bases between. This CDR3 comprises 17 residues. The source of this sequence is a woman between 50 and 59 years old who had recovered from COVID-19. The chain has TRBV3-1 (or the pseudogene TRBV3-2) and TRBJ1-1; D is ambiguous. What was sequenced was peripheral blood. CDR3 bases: TGTGCCAGCAGCCAAGGACGGGGAATTAATAAGAACACTGAAGCTTTCTTT. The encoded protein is CASSQGRGINKNTEAFF.